This TCR beta chain was found in a study of T-cell reconstitution after alpha-beta-depleted transplantation in children. The CDR3 totals 14 residues. V lost 0 bases to trimming and J lost 3 bases, with 7 bases between them. From germline, CDR1 is SGHRS and CDR2 YFSETQ. This clonotype showed up many times. What it recognizes is unknown. TCRbeta library preparation incorporated unique molecular identifiers. Each CDR3 protein is one row after TCRdb ran MiXCR on the PCR reads. The data show 350,000 to 500,000 distinct CDR3 sequences, 43% seen once. Overall study findings and caveats: One year post-transplant, T-cell counts and diversity were largely derived from T cells produced anew. Reported findings indicate that, about two months after transplant, alpha-beta T cells came from several hundred expanded clones, which were derived from non-depleted graft cells. Recipient T cells and thymic progenitors that survived gave rise to the high TCRbeta diversity observed at day 60 in some patients.

The chain is built from TRBV5-1 and TRBJ1-5; TRBD1 might be the D (5 bases). The source was PBMCs, collected before TCRalphabeta/CD19-depleted stem cell transplant. The receptor comes from a girl aged 2 to 9 with aplastic anemia, due to receive a stem cell transplant. The chain's CDR3 is CASSLAGINQPQHF. CDR3 nucleotide sequence: TGCGCCAGCAGCTTGGCAGGGATCAATCAGCCCCAGCATTTT.